The rows below give T cell receptor beta chains drawn from one sample of a study of blood T cell repertoires in COVID-19. TCRdb keeps only in-frame clones here, not all; method: immunoSEQ multiplex PCR. The table records 200,000 to 300,000 clones, around nine tenths of them present only once. Input material: peripheral blood. Source of these receptors: a man aged 25-45 years with active or convalescent COVID-19. The CDR3 runs from the conserved cysteine through the conserved F or W. Fields, in order: J gene, D gene, V gene, CDR3 protein. The D gene is left open where the match is weak.

j_gene: TRBJ1-2
d_gene: .
v_gene: TRBV6-6
CDR3aa: CASSSPDRLHGYTF

j_gene: TRBJ1-5
d_gene: .
v_gene: TRBV27
CDR3aa: CASRSLDRGNQPQHF

j_gene: TRBJ2-3
d_gene: .
v_gene: TRBV5-1
CDR3aa: CASSLQATSDTQYF

j_gene: TRBJ1-3
d_gene: .
v_gene: TRBV5-6
CDR3aa: CASSLFGDSSSGNTIYF

j_gene: TRBJ1-1
d_gene: TRBD1
v_gene: TRBV7-3
CDR3aa: CASSLIGGAGEAFF

j_gene: TRBJ1-2
d_gene: .
v_gene: TRBV6-5
CDR3aa: CASSPGNGYTF

j_gene: TRBJ1-4
d_gene: TRBD1
v_gene: TRBV3-1/TRBV3-2
CDR3aa: CASSQTGTGNEKLFF

j_gene: TRBJ1-1
d_gene: .
v_gene: TRBV6-5
CDR3aa: CASFGNTEAFF

j_gene: TRBJ2-7
d_gene: TRBD1
v_gene: TRBV18
CDR3aa: CASSRQGYEQYF

j_gene: TRBJ1-5
d_gene: .
v_gene: TRBV16
CDR3aa: CASSHQGPDQPQHF

j_gene: TRBJ1-5
d_gene: .
v_gene: TRBV30
CDR3aa: CAWSVLTANQPQHF

j_gene: TRBJ2-7
d_gene: .
v_gene: TRBV21-1
CDR3aa: CASTSGEIVNEQYF

j_gene: TRBJ1-2
d_gene: .
v_gene: TRBV21-1
CDR3aa: CASSGDRRYWGYTF